Below, one T cell receptor beta chain is given with its context. Its antigen remains unknown. Within a library made for alpha chains, this beta chain is off target, and its count is uninformative. Semi-nested PCR with Nested Universal Primer A followed constant-region reverse priming of full-length variable regions. TCRdb analysed the 5' RACE reads with MiXCR anew, one entry per CDR3 protein. Of 150 to 200 distinct CDR3 sequences detected, around 93% appear once; the ten largest clones hold 13%. Notes on the study in general: The TCR gene usage of tumor memory CD4+ T cells clustered together with blood and lymph node memory CD4+ cells and with lymph node naive CD4+ cells. Tumor Tregs overlapped most with tumor, then blood, naive CD4+ cells. The larger-cohort validation was restricted to a single TCR beta V-J rearrangement rather than whole repertoires.

From germline, CDR1 is SGHTA and CDR2 FQGTGA. This CDR3 spans 17 amino acids. J gave up 5 bases and V 4 bases, and 5 bases lay outside the gene matches. The sorted Tregs were CD4+CD25+CD127-/low cells. The chain couples TRBV7-3 to TRBJ2-2; 15 bases map to TRBD2. The specimen was tumor-infiltrating Tregs sorted from the breast tumor. This clonotype was obtained from a female donor with breast cancer. The CDR3 DNA reads as TGTGCCAGCAGCTCCCCGGGACTAGCGGGAGGAACCGGGGAGCTGTTTTTT. Amino acids: CASSSPGLAGGTGELFF.